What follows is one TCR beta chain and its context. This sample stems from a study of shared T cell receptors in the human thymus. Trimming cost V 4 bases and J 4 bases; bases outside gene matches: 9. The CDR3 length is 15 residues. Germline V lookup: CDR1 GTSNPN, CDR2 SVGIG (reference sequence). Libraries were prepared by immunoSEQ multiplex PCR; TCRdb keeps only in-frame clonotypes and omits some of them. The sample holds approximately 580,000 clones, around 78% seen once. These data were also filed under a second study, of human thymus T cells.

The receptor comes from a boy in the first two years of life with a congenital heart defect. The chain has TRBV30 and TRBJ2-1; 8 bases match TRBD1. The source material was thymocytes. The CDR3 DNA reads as TGTGCCTGGACCCGGGACAGGATCCTTTACAATGAGCAGTTCTTC. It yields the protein CAWTRDRILYNEQFF. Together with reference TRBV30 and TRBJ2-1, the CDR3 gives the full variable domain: SQTIHQWPATLVQPVGSPLSLECTVEGTSNPNLYWYRQAAGRGLQLLFYSVGIGQISSEVPQNLSASRPQDRQFILSSKKLLLSDSGFYLCAWTRDRILYNEQFFGPGTRLTVL.